What follows describes a single T cell receptor beta chain. Its antigen remains unidentified. This specimen comes from a study of radiotherapy plus CTLA-4 blockade in lung cancer. TCRdb keeps only in-frame clones here, not all; method: immunoSEQ multiplex PCR. The data show around 38,000 clones, approximately 83% seen once. Study outcomes and limitations: Clones of tumor-derived TCRs expanded in blood after radiotherapy plus ipilimumab. Early blood T cell clone dynamics reportedly forecast response best, with interferon-beta.

This TCR was sampled from a human donor with non-small cell lung cancer whose response to radiotherapy plus ipilimumab could not be evaluated. The sample consisted of peripheral blood, taken from a patient treated with radiotherapy plus ipilimumab.

The CDR3 coding sequence is TGTGCCAGCAGCTTAGCGGGACAGGGCCACACCTACGAGCAGTACTTC. Translating it yields CASSLAGQGHTYEQYF. V usage is TRBV5-6 and J usage is TRBJ2-7; 9 positions match TRBD1. CDR1 and CDR2 from the germline V gene are SGHDT and YYEEEE. CDR3 length: 16 amino acids. V was pared by 2 bases and J by 2 bases, with 8 bases of the junction left unmatched.